Each of the 13 T cell receptor beta chains below was sequenced from the same sample in a study of neoadjuvant anti-PD-1 for oral cavity cancer. Clones were sequenced by immunoSEQ multiplex PCR, and TCRdb holds only the in-frame ones, with some missing. The data show about 72,000 clones, around 88% seen once. This specimen consisted of PBMCs, obtained before nivolumab (anti-PD-1) treatment. These receptors were collected from a person aged 35-79 years with oral cavity squamous cell carcinoma.

The chain joins TRBV30 to TRBJ1-1, with D perhaps matching TRBD1 (5 bases). The germline CDR1 and CDR2 sequences are GTSNPN and SVGIG (reference sequence). Trimming shortened V by 3 bases and J by 4 bases, and 12 bases separated the two germline ends. This CDR3 has 13 residues. The CDR3 DNA reads TGTGCCTGGAGGGTCTTGAGGGGCACTGAAGCTTTCTTT. This encodes CAWRVLRGTEAFF.

V and J are TRBV7-3 and TRBJ2-7, with no clear D. V lost 0 bases and J lost 0, with 6 bases in between. Germline CDR1 and CDR2: SGHTA and FQGTGA. The CDR3 consists of 14 residues. The CDR3: CASSLTPNSYEQYF. The CDR3 DNA sequence: TGTGCCAGCAGCTTAACCCCCAACTCCTACGAGCAGTACTTC.

The chain is built from TRBV5-4 and TRBJ1-2; 7 bases are shared with TRBD1. This CDR3 is built from 13 residues. Per germline, CDR1 SGHNT and CDR2 YYREEE (reference sequence). J was trimmed by 6 bases and V by 5 bases; bases with no gene match: 7. CDR3 loop: CASSLSGQHGYTF. The CDR3 nucleotides are TGTGCCAGCAGTCTATCGGGACAGCATGGCTACACCTTC.

The CDR3 DNA sequence: TGTGCCAGTAGTAAAACAGGGTTCAGCAATCAGCCCCAGCATTTT. Translating it yields CASSKTGFSNQPQHF. The rearrangement links TRBV19 to TRBJ1-5; a possible D gene is TRBD1 (6 bases). Trimming removed 4 bases from V and 1 base from J, with 11 bases in between. Germline loops: CDR1 LNHDA, CDR2 SQIVND (reference sequence). The CDR3 contains 15 residues.

The V and J genes are TRBV9 and TRBJ2-3; tentatively, D is TRBD1 (5 bases). The CDR3 covers 14 residues. CDR1 and CDR2 (germline): SGDLS, YYNGEE. V was clipped by 3 bases and J by 3 bases, with 11 bases between them. The CDR3 coding sequence is TGTGCCAGCAGCGAATCAGGGAATACAGATACGCAGTATTTT. This gives the protein CASSESGNTDTQYF. The full variable domain, completed using reference TRBV9 and TRBJ2-3, is DSGVTQTPKHLITATGQRVTLRCSPRSGDLSVYWYQQSLDQGLQFLIQYYNGEERAKGNILERFSAQQFPDLHSELNLSSLELGDSALYFCASSESGNTDTQYFGPGTRLTVL.

This clone occurred a few times. The J gene is TRBJ1-5, the V gene TRBV11-2; a weak D match, TRBD1 (6 bases). CDR3 length: 13 amino acids. V lost 3 bases and J 5 bases, leaving 8 bases between the germline ends. CDR1 is SGHAT and CDR2 is FQNNGV in the germline V gene. The CDR3 coding sequence is TGTGCCAGCAGCTTTAAGGGGGATCAGCCCCAGCATTTT. The encoded protein is CASSFKGDQPQHF.

This clone was picked up one time. The chain employs TRBV10-3 and TRBJ1-1; TRBD1 matches 8 bases. The CDR3 is 15 residues long. CDR1 is ENHRY and CDR2 is SYGVKD in the germline V gene. V gave up 2 bases and J gave up 0 bases; unmatched junction bases: 2. DNA for the CDR3: TGTGCCATCAGTGAGCGGACAGGGCTGAACACTGAAGCTTTCTTT. Its translation is CAISERTGLNTEAFF.

V gene TRBV30 combines with J gene TRBJ1-2; a weak D match, TRBD1 (5 bases). This CDR3 spans 13 amino acids. Germline loops: CDR1 GTSNPN, CDR2 SVGIG (reference sequence). Trimming cost V 1 base and J 4 bases, with 10 bases left between them. The CDR3: CAWSGGGSYGYTF. The DNA for the CDR3 is TGTGCCTGGAGTGGGGGCGGGAGCTATGGCTACACCTTC.

J is TRBJ2-5 and V is TRBV5-8, with D perhaps matching TRBD2 (5 bases). The CDR3 extends over 13 amino acids. Trimming took 2 bases from V and 5 from J, leaving 10 bases between them. Germline values: CDR1 SGHTS, CDR2 YDEGEE. The DNA of the CDR3 is TGTGCCAGCAGCTTCGGGGAGTGGGAGACCCAGTACTTC. Protein product: CASSFGEWETQYF. Complete variable domain (other parts from reference TRBV5-8 and TRBJ2-5): EAGVTQSPTHLIKTRGQQATLRCSPISGHTSVYWYQQALGLGLQFLLWYDEGEERNRGNFPPRFSGRQFPNYSSELNVNALELEDSALYLCASSFGEWETQYFGPGTRLLVL.

The chain joins TRBV5-5 to TRBJ2-7, with D perhaps matching TRBD1 or TRBD2 (5 bases each). CDR3 size: 12 residues. Trimming took off 3 bases at V and 4 bases at J, with 8 bases between the two ends. In germline, CDR1 is SGHKS, CDR2 YYEKEE (reference sequence). CDR3 residues: CASSWDGYEQYF. CDR3 bases: TGTGCCAGCAGCTGGGACGGATACGAGCAGTACTTC.

This clone has just one count. The CDR3 here is CASSLTGTANTGELFF. CDR3 DNA: TGCGCCAGCAGCTTAACCGGGACCGCGAACACCGGGGAGCTGTTTTTT. The rearrangement joins TRBV5-1 to TRBJ2-2, with D perhaps assigned TRBD1 or TRBD2 (5 bases each). V was pared by 2 bases and J by 0 bases, with 11 bases between. The CDR3 runs 16 residues. Looked up from germline, CDR1 is SGHRS and CDR2 is YFSETQ.

This clone was counted between two and nine times. CDR3 DNA sequence: TGTGCCTGGAGCGTAGCGGGGGGACCTGGAAACACCATATATTTT. Amino acid sequence: CAWSVAGGPGNTIYF. The chain carries TRBV30 and TRBJ1-3, with D possibly TRBD1 on 5 matching bases. The CDR3 totals 15 residues. Germline assignment: CDR1 GTSNPN and CDR2 SVGIG (reference sequence). Deletions cut 3 bases from V and 2 bases from J, with 14 bases between.

This chain uses TRBV2 with TRBJ2-2; the D gene is possibly TRBD1 (5 bases). This CDR3 region has 15 residues. Germline V gene lookup returns CDR1 SNHLY and CDR2 FYNNEI. Trimming shortened V by 2 bases and J by 4 bases, and 11 bases separated the two germline ends. The CDR3 loop is CASSEYVGRTGELFF. CDR3 nucleotide sequence: TGTGCCAGCAGTGAATATGTGGGGCGCACCGGGGAGCTGTTTTTT.